The entry below describes one TCR beta chain. Its antigen is currently unknown. Patients between 18 and 65 years old had hyperthyroidism, newly diagnosed and lasting under 2 months. Patients with uncontrolled infections, other autoimmune diseases, pregnancy or lactation were excluded. The investigators amplified TCR beta CDR3 regions from RNA transcripts. Using the HTBI primer set, a first-round RT-PCR was run on the TCR CDR3. TCRdb ran MiXCR on the multiplex PCR reads and lists one entry per CDR3 protein. This sample has some 600,000 distinct CDR3 sequences; 35% to 55% occur once, and the top ten carry about 7.9%. The CDR3 loop spans 14 amino acids. Trimming shortened V by 5 bases and J by 6 bases, and 20 bases separated the two germline ends. Germline CDR1 is SQVTM and CDR2 is ANQGSEA. This record comes from a study of T cells in Graves' hyperthyroidism and ophthalmopathy. General observations from the study: Model predictions of ophthalmopathy came a median approximately 6.5 months before onset.

This receptor was taken from a woman aged 18-35 years with Graves' hyperthyroidism. This sequence joins TRBV29-1 and TRBJ2-7, with D possibly TRBD1 on 6 matching bases. The sequenced sample was peripheral blood or thyroid tissue (not recorded which). CDR3 sequence: CSVLPNRVEAEQYF. As DNA, the CDR3 is TGCAGCGTTCTCCCGAACAGGGTAGAGGCCGAGCAGTACTTC.